This T cell receptor beta chain was sequenced during a study of beta chain features in type 1 diabetes listed by TCRdb under 2018. Context from the whole study: Patients and healthy donors did not differ in mean age, gender distribution, total cell number or subset yield. Across all samples, some 100,000,000 sorted cells were examined, and cell number per subset correlated strongly with RNA yield. In the study, TCRB repertoires of sorted circulating CD4+ T cell subsets from recently diagnosed type 1 diabetes patients were compared with those of matched healthy donors. Whereas all 28 donors provided naive and central memory subsets, regulatory and stem cell-like memory subsets were isolated from just 8 patients and roughly 8 healthy donors.

The CDR3 goes from the cysteine to the phenylalanine over 15 residues. Only the CDR3 DNA is retained, 45 bases long and in frame from the first base. V lost 0 bases and J lost 8 bases, and the count of bases not matched to a germline gene is 6. The germline V gene supplies CDR1 MGHRA and CDR2 YSYEKL. The study at large found these results: Naive, central memory and regulatory TCRB repertoires appeared to be more alike among patients than among healthy donors. A moderate but significant shortening of TCRB CDR3 length was observed in type 1 diabetes patients in all four CD4+ subsets. Because cDNA rather than genomic DNA was sequenced, highly expressing activated cells could have been over-represented, although no difference in activation and CD3 levels was found between groups. Only small numbers of individuals were included in the HLA sub-analyses, which left unresolved whether HLA type had any influence on TCRB rearrangement. PCR might favor shorter templates, but patient and control samples were amplified and corrected together, so any skew would affect both groups equally. At VDJ recombination sites, patients with type 1 diabetes made fewer insertions and deleted more nucleotides, a pattern implying thymic rearrangement abnormalities.

This clone was observed a few times. Its antigen is still unknown. Base qualities are missing; no much larger clone stands one base away. Each donor gave one peripheral blood draw, averaging approximately 0.11 L, which was collected into heparinised tubes. Using a panel that included CD45RO, CCR7, CD25, CD127, CD95 and CD27, naive, central memory, regulatory and stem cell-like memory CD4+ T cells were sorted on a BD FACSAria II. A purity above 95% was achieved for all sorted populations. PBMCs were isolated immediately by Lymphoprep density gradient centrifugation and stained directly without culture. Samples were stained and sorted in pairs, with one healthy donor and one patient per experiment, so that batch effects were minimized. All of the isolated RNA was reverse transcribed with the High Capacity cDNA Reverse Transcription Kit, so expressed TCRB transcripts were sequenced. Naive, central memory and regulatory T cell samples underwent deep immunoSEQ sequencing, averaging around 4 million total reads per sample. After sorted cells were lysed in RLT buffer, RNA was extracted with DNase-treated RNeasy Micro or Mini kits, with the choice depending on cell number. To prevent cross-contamination, every cell subset was processed on its own, while patient and healthy donor samples were processed together. Using the immunoSEQ multiplex PCR, TCRB sequences were amplified from cDNA into 87-bp fragments spanning the CDR3 region. Amplicons were sequenced on the Illumina HiSeq platform. The published analysis was carried out like this. PCR bias was corrected computationally using synthetic template baselines, and reads within Hamming distance 2 were collapsed, with unmergeable singletons discarded. Reads were aligned to IMGT to assign V, D and J genes, CDR3 length, and insertions or deletions at six rearrangement sites. Within each subset, clonotype counts were normalized to sorted cell number, and only after that were true diversity and Gini coefficients computed with the tcR R package. The overlap coefficient, calculated on TCRB nucleotide sequences, was used to measure repertoire sharing. TCRdb retrieved this table from immuneACCESS and kept in-frame rearrangements only. Not all clones are present; in checked studies, unresolved V genes account for under half, and no reason is known for the remainder. V, J and clone size were drawn from that table, and D and trimming were deduced from the DNA. The sample yields about 160,000 clones; 7.8% were counted once. Approximately 0.87% of the sample is held by the ten biggest clonotypes.

Sequencing was performed on central memory CD4+ T cells from blood. The sequence was obtained from a woman aged 40 to 50 with type 1 diabetes. This chain joins TRBV4-1 to TRBJ1-2, with 10 middle bases fitting TRBD1. The nucleotide sequence is TGCGCCAGCAGCCAAGAAAGACAGGGGGCGGGGGGCTACACCTTC. Its protein is CASSQERQGAGGYTF.